Sequencing of this TCR beta chain was carried out in a study of early T cells in non-severe SARS-CoV-2 infection. Overall study: The chains were unpaired, and the sequenced material was bulk RNA from unsorted whole blood.

A few counts support this clonotype. The antigen is undetermined. Unique molecular identifiers tagged individual cDNA molecules. TCRdb reprocessed the 5' RACE reads with MiXCR, giving one entry per CDR3 protein. The data contain about 73,000 distinct CDR3 sequences, 12% to 15% of them singletons. General observations from the study: There was a bias toward anti-spike CD8 responses in VDJdb matching, which missed private and CD4 specificities.

Sequenced: whole blood. The sequence was collected from an adult who was a healthcare worker with PCR-confirmed SARS-CoV-2 infection or an uninfected control (not recorded which).

CDR3 region: CASSSQGVQLEFF. CDR3 in DNA: TGTGCCAGCAGTAGTCAGGGAGTACAACTGGAGTTCTTC. This chain connects TRBV6-2 or TRBV6-3 to TRBJ2-1; TRBD1 or TRBD2 may be the D gene (5 bases each). The germline V gene encodes CDR1 MNHEY and CDR2 SVGEGT. V gave up 5 bases and J gave up 14 bases, with 19 bases separating them. CDR3 length equals 13 residues.